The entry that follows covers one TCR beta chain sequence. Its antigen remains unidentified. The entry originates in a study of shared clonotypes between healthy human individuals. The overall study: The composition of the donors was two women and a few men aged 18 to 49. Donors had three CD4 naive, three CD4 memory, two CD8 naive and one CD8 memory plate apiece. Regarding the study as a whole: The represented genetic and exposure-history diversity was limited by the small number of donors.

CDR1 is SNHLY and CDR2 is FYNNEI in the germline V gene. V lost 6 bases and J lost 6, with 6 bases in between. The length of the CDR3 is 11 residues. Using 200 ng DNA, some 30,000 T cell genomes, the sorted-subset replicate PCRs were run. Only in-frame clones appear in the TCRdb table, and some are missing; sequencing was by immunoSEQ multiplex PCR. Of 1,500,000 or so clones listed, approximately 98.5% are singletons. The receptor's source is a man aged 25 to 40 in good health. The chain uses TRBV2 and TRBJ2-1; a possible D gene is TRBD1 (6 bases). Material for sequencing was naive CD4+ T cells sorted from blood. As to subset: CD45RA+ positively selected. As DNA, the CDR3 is TGTGCCAGCAGACAGGGCAATGAGCAGTTCTTC. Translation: CASRQGNEQFF.